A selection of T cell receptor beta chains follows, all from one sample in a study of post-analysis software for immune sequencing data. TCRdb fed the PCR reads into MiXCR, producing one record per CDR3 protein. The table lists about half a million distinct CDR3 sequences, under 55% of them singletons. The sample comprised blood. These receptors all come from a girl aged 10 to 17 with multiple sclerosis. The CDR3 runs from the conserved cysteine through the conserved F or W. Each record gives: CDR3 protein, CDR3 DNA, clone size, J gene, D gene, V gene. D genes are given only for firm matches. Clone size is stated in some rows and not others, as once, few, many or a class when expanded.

CDR3: CSASRDRKETQYF
DNA: TGCAGTGCTAGCCGGGACAGAAAAGAGACCCAGTACTTC
size: -
J: TRBJ2-5
D: TRBD1
V: TRBV20-1

CDR3: CASSQTVNYGYTF
DNA: TGTGCCAGCAGCCAGACAGTTAACTATGGCTACACCTTC
size: -
J: TRBJ1-2
D: -
V: TRBV12-3/TRBV12-4

CDR3: CASSLGRVDYDYTF
DNA: TGTGCCAGCAGTTTGGGCAGGGTTGACTATGACTACACCTTC
size: -
J: TRBJ1-2
D: -
V: TRBV12-3/TRBV12-4

CDR3: CSAREAGGNNEQFF
DNA: TGCAGTGCTAGAGAGGCGGGAGGGAACAATGAGCAGTTCTTC
size: -
J: TRBJ2-1
D: TRBD2
V: TRBV20-1

CDR3: CASSPSRTGSDQPQHF
DNA: TGTGCCAGCAGCCCTAGCAGGACAGGGAGCGATCAGCCCCAGCATTTT
size: -
J: TRBJ1-5
D: TRBD1
V: TRBV7-8

CDR3: CSVTGTGGDTQYF
DNA: TGCAGCGTCACCGGGACAGGGGGAGATACGCAGTATTTT
size: few
J: TRBJ2-3
D: TRBD1
V: TRBV29-1

CDR3: CAISRLAGQVYEQYF
DNA: TGTGCCATCAGTCGACTAGCGGGACAGGTCTACGAGCAGTACTTC
size: few
J: TRBJ2-7
D: TRBD2
V: TRBV10-3

CDR3: CASSRTTRNIQYF
DNA: TGTGCCAGCAGCCGCACTACCAGAAACATTCAGTACTTC
size: few
J: TRBJ2-4
D: -
V: TRBV7-2

CDR3: CSAPIHEQYF
DNA: TGCAGTGCTCCTATCCACGAGCAGTACTTC
size: -
J: TRBJ2-7
D: -
V: TRBV20-1

CDR3: CASSPGTSGIYEQFF
DNA: TGTGCCAGCAGCCCCGGGACTAGTGGTATCTATGAGCAGTTCTTC
size: -
J: TRBJ2-1
D: TRBD2
V: TRBV3-1

CDR3: CASSSRQRGIQYF
DNA: TGTGCCAGCAGTTCCCGACAGAGGGGCATTCAGTACTTC
size: -
J: TRBJ2-4
D: -
V: TRBV6-5

CDR3: CSAARDRGPDTQYF
DNA: TGCAGTGCCGCCCGGGACAGGGGACCAGATACGCAGTATTTT
size: few
J: TRBJ2-3
D: TRBD1
V: TRBV20-1

CDR3: CASSPREGQTDTQYF
DNA: TGTGCCAGCAGCCCGCGGGAGGGCCAAACTGATACGCAGTATTTT
size: many
J: TRBJ2-3
D: TRBD2
V: TRBV7-3

CDR3: CASSPLLTSTETQYF
DNA: TGTGCCAGCTCACCACTCTTAACTAGCACAGAGACCCAGTACTTC
size: -
J: TRBJ2-5
D: -
V: TRBV18

CDR3: CSVAWSAYEQYF
DNA: TGCAGCGTCGCCTGGTCCGCCTACGAGCAGTACTTC
size: few
J: TRBJ2-7
D: -
V: TRBV29-1

CDR3: CASSLSTSGPPRQFF
DNA: TGCGCCAGCAGCTTATCGACTAGCGGTCCCCCGAGGCAGTTCTTC
size: -
J: TRBJ2-1
D: TRBD2
V: TRBV5-1

CDR3: CASSNTGQAFF
DNA: TGTGCCAGCAGTAATACAGGGCAAGCTTTCTTT
size: -
J: TRBJ1-1
D: -
V: TRBV6-5

CDR3: CASSHYTGELFF
DNA: TGTGCCAGCAGCCATTACACCGGGGAGCTGTTTTTT
size: -
J: TRBJ2-2
D: -
V: TRBV3-1

CDR3: CASSLAVQSYGYTF
DNA: TGTGCCAGCAGCTTAGCGGTACAGTCCTATGGCTACACCTTC
size: -
J: TRBJ1-2
D: -
V: TRBV7-2

CDR3: CASSASGRAPDEQFF
DNA: TGTGCCAGCAGCGCCAGCGGGAGGGCCCCGGATGAGCAGTTCTTC
size: -
J: TRBJ2-1
D: TRBD2
V: TRBV13

CDR3: CASSLPKAGTGDTGELFF
DNA: TGTGCCAGCAGTTTACCGAAAGCCGGGACAGGGGATACCGGGGAGCTGTTTTTT
size: -
J: TRBJ2-2
D: TRBD1
V: TRBV28

CDR3: CASRAQFHEQFF
DNA: TGTGCCAGCAGGGCTCAATTTCATGAGCAGTTCTTC
size: -
J: TRBJ2-1
D: -
V: TRBV2

CDR3: CASSWTRDRALNEQFF
DNA: TGTGCCAGCAGTTGGACCCGGGACAGGGCCCTCAATGAGCAGTTCTTC
size: once
J: TRBJ2-1
D: TRBD1
V: TRBV12-3/TRBV12-4

CDR3: CASSYRAPSGSLYEQYF
DNA: TGTGCCAGCAGTTACCGGGCCCCTAGCGGGAGCTTATACGAGCAGTACTTC
size: once
J: TRBJ2-7
D: TRBD2
V: TRBV6-5

CDR3: CASRAAPGHISYKQYF
DNA: TGTGCCAGCCGGGCCGCGCCGGGACACATCTCCTACAAGCAGTACTTC
size: -
J: TRBJ2-7
D: -
V: TRBV6-1

CDR3: CASSFSGTQYF
DNA: TGTGCCAGCAGTTTCTCCGGGACCCAGTACTTC
size: -
J: TRBJ2-5
D: -
V: TRBV27

CDR3: CASSLGYLAGAYNEQFF
DNA: TGTGCCAGCAGCTTAGGCTATCTAGCGGGAGCCTACAATGAGCAGTTCTTC
size: -
J: TRBJ2-1
D: TRBD2
V: TRBV7-2

CDR3: CSVVTHSYEQYF
DNA: TGCAGCGTTGTTACCCACAGCTACGAGCAGTACTTC
size: many
J: TRBJ2-7
D: -
V: TRBV29-1

CDR3: CASSLVGIENTEAFF
DNA: TGTGCCAGCAGCCTAGTGGGGATTGAGAACACTGAAGCTTTCTTT
size: -
J: TRBJ1-1
D: -
V: TRBV7-6

CDR3: CAWSRTGADPEAFF
DNA: TGTGCCTGGAGCCGTACAGGCGCAGACCCTGAAGCTTTCTTT
size: -
J: TRBJ1-1
D: -
V: TRBV30

CDR3: CASTQGRNEQFF
DNA: TGTGCCAGCACCCAGGGGCGCAATGAGCAGTTCTTC
size: few
J: TRBJ2-1
D: -
V: TRBV6-5

CDR3: CASSLQGAVSPLHF
DNA: TGTGCCAGCAGCCTACAGGGGGCCGTCTCACCCCTCCACTTT
size: -
J: TRBJ1-6
D: TRBD1
V: TRBV6-2/TRBV6-3

CDR3: CSARGAGQANNSPLHF
DNA: TGCAGTGCTAGAGGGGCGGGACAGGCAAATAATTCACCCCTCCACTTT
size: few
J: TRBJ1-6
D: TRBD1
V: TRBV20-1

CDR3: CASSQNSLAETQYF
DNA: TGTGCCAGCAGCCAAAATTCCCTAGCGGAGACCCAGTACTTC
size: many
J: TRBJ2-5
D: -
V: TRBV7-3

CDR3: CASSYASGNSYNEQFF
DNA: TGTGCCAGCAGTTACGCTAGCGGGAACTCCTACAATGAGCAGTTCTTC
size: -
J: TRBJ2-1
D: TRBD2
V: TRBV6-5

CDR3: CASSQPLTSPYEQYF
DNA: TGCGCCAGCAGCCAACCCCTGACGAGCCCCTACGAGCAGTACTTC
size: -
J: TRBJ2-7
D: -
V: TRBV4-1

CDR3: CASNADLAYEQYF
DNA: TGTGCCAGCAACGCAGATCTTGCGTACGAGCAGTACTTC
size: -
J: TRBJ2-7
D: -
V: TRBV6-6

CDR3: CASSFDLGPLIDYGYTF
DNA: TGTGCCAGCAGCTTTGATTTGGGCCCCCTGATCGACTATGGCTACACCTTC
size: -
J: TRBJ1-2
D: -
V: TRBV7-9

CDR3: CASSQRTPRTEAFF
DNA: TGTGCCAGCAGCCAACGGACACCCCGGACTGAAGCTTTCTTT
size: -
J: TRBJ1-1
D: -
V: TRBV7-9

CDR3: CASSSTGGRETQYF
DNA: TGTGCCAGCAGTTCCACAGGGGGCAGGGAGACCCAGTACTTC
size: -
J: TRBJ2-5
D: TRBD1
V: TRBV12-3/TRBV12-4

CDR3: CASSQGLSTSIQETQYF
DNA: TGTGCCAGCAGCCAAGGGTTGAGTACTAGCATCCAAGAGACCCAGTACTTC
size: -
J: TRBJ2-5
D: -
V: TRBV4-2

CDR3: CASSHPGGETDTQYF
DNA: TGCGCCAGCAGCCACCCAGGGGGGGAGACAGATACGCAGTATTTT
size: few
J: TRBJ2-3
D: -
V: TRBV5-1